This TCR beta chain was profiled in a study of blood T cells in healthy people across ages. PCR was performed a second time for about 6 to 12 cycles using a sample-barcoded 5' primer and a J-beta primer mix. TCRdb independently ran MiXCR on the 5' RACE reads; one entry per CDR3 protein. Altogether 630,000 or so distinct CDR3 sequences are present, 32% being singletons, with the ten largest covering 15%. Looked up from germline, CDR1 is SGHRS and CDR2 is YFSETQ. The V segment lost 7 bases and the J segment 0 bases; nucleotides outside the gene matches: 8. The CDR3 is 15 amino acids. The chain links TRBV5-1 to TRBJ2-3, with 7 nucleotides matching TRBD2. Sequenced: blood. The TCR comes from an elderly woman in good health. CDR3 sequence: CASRQLAASTDTQYF. The CDR3 nucleotides read TGCGCCAGCCGCCAGCTAGCGGCAAGCACAGATACGCAGTATTTT.